One and the same sample provided the 26 T cell receptor beta chains below, sequenced in a study of CD8+ T cells in alopecia areata. Extracted RNA was reverse transcribed into cDNA, the sequencing template. The data were produced by immunoSEQ multiplex PCR, yet TCRdb's version contains in-frame clones alone and is incomplete. The repertoire has more than 150,000 clones, approximately 50% of them found once; the top ten carry roughly 9.1%. Treatment reported: oral pan-JAK inhibitor, 5-10 mg twice daily. Specimen: CD8+ T cells sorted from blood, collected at week 52, from a patient treated with tofacitinib. Receptors were obtained from a human donor with alopecia areata.

The V and J genes are TRBV5-6 and TRBJ1-5, with D maybe TRBD1 (6 bases). This CDR3 is 13 amino acids long. Trimming pared 2 bases from V and 5 bases from J, leaving 8 bases between. Germline V gene sequence: CDR1 SGHDT, CDR2 YYEEEE. CDR3 amino acids: CASSFGGHQPQHF. CDR3 in DNA: TGTGCCAGCAGCTTCGGGGGCCATCAGCCCCAGCATTTT.

The chain recombines TRBV4-2 with TRBJ2-1; TRBD2 aligns across 10 bases. The V segment lost 5 bases and the J segment 3 bases; nucleotides outside the gene matches: 4. The germline V gene has CDR1 LGHNA and CDR2 YNFKEQ. The CDR3 totals 15 residues. This CDR3 reads CASSERGGNYNEQFF. CDR3 bases: TGTGCCAGCAGCGAGCGGGGGGGGAACTACAATGAGCAGTTCTTC.

This sequence joins TRBV27 and TRBJ2-2; tentatively, D is TRBD1 (6 bases). V lost 3 bases to trimming and J lost 1 base, with 6 bases between them. Germline V gene data show CDR1 as MNHEY and CDR2 as SMNVEV (reference sequence). CDR3 size: 14 residues. The CDR3 bases are TGTGCCAGCAGTTTGGACAGGAACACCGGGGAGCTGTTTTTT. As protein: CASSLDRNTGELFF.

This clone was detected a few times. This sequence joins TRBV6-6 and TRBJ1-1, with a tentative D call TRBD1 (5 bases). Trimming stripped 8 bases from V and 8 bases from J, with 21 bases between. Germline values: CDR1 MNHNY, CDR2 SVGAGI (reference sequence). CDR3 length: 14 residues. The CDR3 DNA reads TGTGCCAGCCCCAAACCGGGGGGGTCGGAAGAAGCTTTCTTT. Amino acid sequence: CASPKPGGSEEAFF.

The chain combines TRBV7-3 with TRBJ1-1; the D is unclear. There are 15 residues in the CDR3. Germline CDR1 SGHTA, CDR2 FQGTGA. The V gene lost 1 base and the J gene lost 0 bases, with 9 bases spanning the gap. DNA for the CDR3: TGTGCCAGCAGCTTAATCCGTAACATGAACACTGAAGCTTTCTTT. It yields the protein CASSLIRNMNTEAFF.

This CDR3 is CASSGGAAGLNTEAFF. The CDR3 bases are TGTGCCAGCAGTGGGGGGGCGGCAGGCCTGAACACTGAAGCTTTCTTT. The rearrangement links TRBV2 to TRBJ1-1; weak D call: TRBD1 (6 bases). Trimming cost V 4 bases and J 0 bases, with 15 bases left between them. The CDR3 totals 16 residues. CDR1 SNHLY and CDR2 FYNNEI come from the germline V gene.

The CDR3 sequence: CASSSGLRENYEQYF. DNA of the CDR3: TGTGCCAGCAGCTCCGGACTGCGGGAGAACTACGAGCAGTACTTC. The chain uses TRBV5-6 and TRBJ2-7, with TRBD2 identical over 7 bases. Trimming took 3 bases from V and 3 from J; bases not matched to a gene: 9. The CDR3 is 15 residues long. From germline, CDR1 is SGHDT and CDR2 YYEEEE.

CDR3 protein: CASSQWDRSSYEQYF. As DNA, the CDR3 is TGTGCCAGCAGCCAGTGGGACAGGAGCTCCTACGAGCAGTACTTC. V is TRBV4-2 and J is TRBJ2-7; 8 positions match TRBD1. There are 15 residues in the CDR3. V lost 3 bases, J lost 0 bases, and 4 bases stayed unmatched. CDR1 is LGHNA and CDR2 is YNFKEQ in the germline V gene.

This sequence joins TRBV5-4 and TRBJ2-5; D is undetermined. Looked up from germline, CDR1 is SGHNT and CDR2 is YYREEE (reference sequence). V lost 4 bases and J 5 bases, leaving 9 bases between the germline ends. This CDR3 is built from 12 residues. The CDR3 region has the DNA TGTGCCAGCAGCCTGGAGCCGGAGACCCAGTACTTC. Translated, it gives CASSLEPETQYF.

The V call is TRBV4-1, the J call TRBJ1-4; the D gene is possibly TRBD1 (5 bases). V lost 1 base and J 8 bases, leaving 14 bases between the germline ends. The germline gives CDR1 MGHRA, CDR2 YSYEKL. This CDR3 is 15 amino acids long. In DNA form, the CDR3 reads TGCGCCAGCAGCCAAGGTGGGGGTGGTGGGGAAAAACTGTTTTTT. Protein sequence: CASSQGGGGGEKLFF.

The V call is TRBV6-6, the J call TRBJ2-7; 7 bases map to TRBD1. Unmatched junction bases numbered 7, after V lost 1 base and J lost 1 base. This CDR3 has 16 amino acids. The germline CDR1 and CDR2 sequences are MNHNY and SVGAGI (reference sequence). The CDR3 here is CASSYFNGDRSYEQYF. The DNA for the CDR3 is TGTGCCAGCAGTTACTTTAATGGGGACAGATCCTACGAGCAGTACTTC.

The chain combines TRBV5-1 with TRBJ2-7; tentatively, D is TRBD2 (5 bases). Looked up from germline, CDR1 is SGHRS and CDR2 is YFSETQ. V lost 0 bases and J lost 2, with 18 bases in between. This CDR3 has 17 residues. The CDR3 nucleotides read TGCGCCAGCAGCTTGGCCAGAGGGCATAGCCAAACCTACGAGCAGTACTTC. This translates into CASSLARGHSQTYEQYF.

The V call is TRBV2, the J call TRBJ2-7; possibly TRBD1 for D (5 bases). The germline V gene has CDR1 SNHLY and CDR2 FYNNEI. Trimming stripped 8 bases from V and 6 bases from J, with 26 bases between. The CDR3 consists of 16 residues. CDR3 nucleotides: TGTGCCAGCGGAACATCAGGGTTCCACCTCGGCGGCGAGCAGTACTTC. It encodes CASGTSGFHLGGEQYF.

The chain couples TRBV27 to TRBJ2-3, with D maybe TRBD2 (5 bases). Deletions cut 3 bases from V and 6 bases from J, with 16 bases between. Germline V gives CDR1 MNHEY, CDR2 SMNVEV (reference sequence). CDR3 size: 15 residues. The CDR3, as DNA: TGTGCCAGCAGTTTCTCCCCCACGGGAATGGATACGCAGTATTTT. This codes for CASSFSPTGMDTQYF.

The J gene is TRBJ2-3, the V gene TRBV30; 8 bases fit TRBD1. There are 13 residues in the CDR3. With V trimmed by 5 bases and J by 2 bases, 3 bases remained unmatched. The germline V gene has CDR1 GTSNPN and CDR2 SVGIG (reference sequence). Here the CDR3 reads CAWLQGVTDTQYF. In DNA form, the CDR3 reads TGTGCCTGGTTACAGGGGGTCACAGATACGCAGTATTTT.

This clone occurred a few times. This sequence joins TRBV5-1 and TRBJ2-7, with 11 bases that match TRBD2. J was trimmed by 2 bases and V by 0 bases; bases with no gene match: 1. CDR1 and CDR2 from the germline V gene are SGHRS and YFSETQ. CDR3 length: 15 amino acids. This CDR3 reads CASSLGLAGTYEQYF. CDR3 nucleotides: TGCGCCAGCAGCTTGGGACTAGCGGGGACCTACGAGCAGTACTTC.

This clone came up a few times. The CDR3 coding sequence is TGTGCCACCAGCCCTAGGACAGGGAGCACTGAAGCTTTCTTT. This encodes CATSPRTGSTEAFF. The V and J genes are TRBV15 and TRBJ1-1; TRBD1 matches 8 bases. The CDR3 runs 14 residues. Germline assignment: CDR1 LNHNV and CDR2 YYDKDF (reference sequence). With V trimmed by 5 bases and J by 4 bases, 6 bases remained unmatched.

The chain combines TRBV2 with TRBJ1-1; tentatively, D is TRBD1 (6 bases). The CDR3 length is 12 residues. Deletions cut 3 bases from V and 10 bases from J, with 12 bases between. The germline V gene encodes CDR1 SNHLY and CDR2 FYNNEI. The CDR3 reads CASSDRGALAFF. In DNA, the CDR3 is TGTGCCAGCAGTGATCGGGGGGCTTTAGCTTTCTTT.

This clone was counted a single time. This sequence joins TRBV30 and TRBJ2-5, with D perhaps matching TRBD1 (6 bases). Trimming cost V 1 base and J 2 bases, with 17 bases left between them. Germline V gives CDR1 GTSNPN, CDR2 SVGIG (reference sequence). The CDR3 covers 16 residues. The DNA for the CDR3 is TGTGCCTGGAGTGAGAGGGGTGAGGGACAACAAGAGACCCAGTACTTC. Protein: CAWSERGEGQQETQYF. The variable domain in full, with the rest retrieved from reference TRBV30 and TRBJ2-5, is SQTIHQWPATLVQPVGSPLSLECTVEGTSNPNLYWYRQAAGRGLQLLFYSVGIGQISSEVPQNLSASRPQDRQFILSSKKLLLSDSGFYLCAWSERGEGQQETQYFGPGTRLLVL.

The genes are TRBV7-8 and TRBJ2-7, with 7 bases aligning to TRBD1. Germline trimming cut 5 bases from V and 3 bases from J; bases unmatched to any gene: 4. This CDR3 is 13 amino acids long. Germline assignment: CDR1 SGHVS and CDR2 FQNEAQ. CDR3 in amino acids: CASSQGDNYEQYF. CDR3 nucleotides: TGTGCCAGCAGCCAGGGGGATAACTACGAGCAGTACTTC.

J is TRBJ1-2 and V is TRBV5-1, with a tentative D call TRBD1 (6 bases). The germline V and J ends were trimmed by 0 bases and 6 bases, with 9 bases remaining between them. Germline V CDR1 and CDR2: SGHRS, YFSETQ. This CDR3 comprises 13 residues. The CDR3 spells CASSLVQGHGYTF. CDR3 nucleotide sequence: TGCGCCAGCAGCTTGGTACAGGGACATGGCTACACCTTC.

This clone was seen once. The V gene is TRBV7-9, the J gene TRBJ1-1; D is undetermined. The CDR3 contains 14 residues. Trimming stripped 3 bases from V and 6 bases from J, with 14 bases between. Per the germline V gene, CDR1 is SEHNR and CDR2 is FQNEAQ (reference sequence). The CDR3 DNA sequence: TGTGCCAGCAGCTTTTTTGGAGATACCTCTGAAGCTTTCTTT. This gives the protein CASSFFGDTSEAFF.

The chain couples TRBV4-2 to TRBJ1-1; no firm D call. Germline CDR1 and CDR2: LGHNA and YNFKEQ. The CDR3 runs 13 residues. Trimming removed 1 base from V and 2 bases from J, with 5 bases in between. The CDR3 region is CASSQVVNTEAFF. DNA of the CDR3: TGTGCCAGCAGCCAAGTGGTTAACACTGAAGCTTTCTTT.

The genes are TRBV27 and TRBJ2-7; 9 nucleotides match TRBD1. Unmatched junction bases numbered 8, after V lost 5 bases and J lost 12 bases. The CDR3 extends over 12 amino acids. Germline CDR1 and CDR2: MNHEY and SMNVEV (reference sequence). Here the CDR3 DNA reads TGTGCCAGCAGTGCCGGGACAGGGTCCCTGTACTTC. Residues: CASSAGTGSLYF.

The chain uses TRBV7-9 and TRBJ2-3; TRBD1 matches 7 bases. V lost 4 bases to trimming and J lost 2 bases; unmatched junction nucleotides: 3. Germline V lookup: CDR1 SEHNR, CDR2 FQNEAQ (reference sequence). The length of the CDR3 is 14 residues. This chain's CDR3 is CASSWDRNTDTQYF. Written as DNA, the CDR3 is TGTGCCAGCAGCTGGGACAGAAACACAGATACGCAGTATTTT.

This clone was seen only a few times. The chain uses TRBV29-1 and TRBJ1-3, with 7 bases fitting TRBD1. This CDR3 is 17 amino acids long. Germline-derived CDR1 and CDR2 are SQVTM and ANQGSEA. Losses at the gene ends were 1 base for V and 0 bases for J; bases not matched to a gene: 9. Here the CDR3 reads CSVEGLGQDNSGNTIYF. The CDR3 nucleotides are TGCAGCGTTGAAGGCCTTGGACAGGACAACTCTGGAAACACCATATATTTT.